These T cell receptor beta chains were read from a single sample in a study of shared clonotypes between healthy human individuals. Clones were sequenced by immunoSEQ multiplex PCR, and TCRdb holds only the in-frame ones, with some missing. Counted here are about 2.4 million clones, around nine tenths occurring once; the ten biggest clones make up more than 0.12%. Sequencing was performed on naive CD4+ T cells sorted from blood. All receptors derive from a man aged 18-30 years in good health. CDR3s include the opening cysteine and the closing phenylalanine or tryptophan. Each record gives: CDR3 DNA, CDR3 protein, J gene, clone size, D gene, V gene. A D gene is named only where the DNA matches it firmly. Size tells how often a clone was seen (once, few, many) or the class of an expanded clone, and some rows leave it out.

cdr3_nt: TGTGCCAGCAGCTTAAAACGGAACAATGAGCAGTTCTTC
cdr3_aa: CASSLKRNNEQFF
j_call: TRBJ2-1
clone_size: -
d_call: -
v_call: TRBV7-2

cdr3_nt: TGTGCCAGCAGCCCGGGTTGGGCTGGCACAGATACGCAGTATTTT
cdr3_aa: CASSPGWAGTDTQYF
j_call: TRBJ2-3
clone_size: -
d_call: -
v_call: TRBV5-6

cdr3_nt: TGTGCCAGCAGCTTATTCCAAACAGATACGCAGTATTTT
cdr3_aa: CASSLFQTDTQYF
j_call: TRBJ2-3
clone_size: few
d_call: -
v_call: TRBV11-3

cdr3_nt: TGTGCCAGCAGTGCATCAGGGGGCCAACAGCCCCAGCATTTT
cdr3_aa: CASSASGGQQPQHF
j_call: TRBJ1-5
clone_size: -
d_call: TRBD1
v_call: TRBV6-1

cdr3_nt: TGTGCCAGTCTCTCCGGGGGATTGGAGAACACTGAAGCTTTCTTT
cdr3_aa: CASLSGGLENTEAFF
j_call: TRBJ1-1
clone_size: -
d_call: -
v_call: TRBV18

cdr3_nt: TGTGCCAGCAGCGAGAGGGGACTAGCGGTAGGGAAGGCCTACAATGAGCAGTTCTTC
cdr3_aa: CASSERGLAVGKAYNEQFF
j_call: TRBJ2-1
clone_size: -
d_call: TRBD2
v_call: TRBV9

cdr3_nt: TGTGCCAGTAGTCAAGGGACAGGGGCCTACTATGGCTACACCTTC
cdr3_aa: CASSQGTGAYYGYTF
j_call: TRBJ1-2
clone_size: -
d_call: TRBD1
v_call: TRBV19

cdr3_nt: TGTGCCAGCAGCCGTCTGTGGGGCAGCCCGGGTATCGATACGCAGTATTTT
cdr3_aa: CASSRLWGSPGIDTQYF
j_call: TRBJ2-3
clone_size: -
d_call: -
v_call: TRBV5-5

cdr3_nt: TGTGCCAGCAGCAGGAACACTGAAGCTTTCTTT
cdr3_aa: CASSRNTEAFF
j_call: TRBJ1-1
clone_size: -
d_call: -
v_call: TRBV5-6

cdr3_nt: TGTGCCAGCAGTTACAAACAGGGGCGAGTTGAAGCTTTCTTT
cdr3_aa: CASSYKQGRVEAFF
j_call: TRBJ1-1
clone_size: -
d_call: TRBD1
v_call: TRBV6-5

cdr3_nt: TGTGCCAGCAGTTACTGGGGAGACCCGACCTACGAGCAGTACTTC
cdr3_aa: CASSYWGDPTYEQYF
j_call: TRBJ2-7
clone_size: -
d_call: -
v_call: TRBV6-6

cdr3_nt: TGTGCCAGCAGAAATGACAGGGTTCAAGGCTACACCTTC
cdr3_aa: CASRNDRVQGYTF
j_call: TRBJ1-2
clone_size: -
d_call: TRBD1
v_call: TRBV6-1